Listed below are T cell receptor beta chains from one sample, sequenced in a study of T cell responses to AZD1222 COVID-19 vaccine. Clones were sequenced by immunoSEQ multiplex PCR, and TCRdb holds only the in-frame ones, with some missing. The table shows more than 110,000 clones, with roughly 88% occurring only once. The material sequenced was peripheral blood, taken on day 0 of AZD1222 vaccination. The receptors come from an adult in good health. Both conserved end residues are part of each CDR3. A D gene is named only where the DNA matches it firmly. The size entry is marked missing in some rows and otherwise reads once, few, many or a size class.

abundance: NA; len: 16; j_gene: TRBJ2-7; v_gene: TRBV5-6; d_gene: TRBD2; CDR3nt: TGTGCCAGCAGCGCCGGGACTAGCGCCCGCCCCCACGAGCAGTACTTC; CDR3aa: CASSAGTSARPHEQYF
abundance: few; len: 13; j_gene: TRBJ2-7; v_gene: TRBV5-5; d_gene: TRBD1; CDR3nt: TGTGCCAGCAGCCCAACGACAGGGCACGAGCAGTACTTC; CDR3aa: CASSPTTGHEQYF
abundance: NA; len: 16; j_gene: TRBJ2-1; v_gene: TRBV5-6; d_gene: TRBD2; CDR3nt: TGTGCCAGCAGCTTGGGACCGGGACTAGGTTTCGGGGAGCAGTTCTTC; CDR3aa: CASSLGPGLGFGEQFF
abundance: NA; len: 12; j_gene: TRBJ2-7; v_gene: TRBV30; d_gene: NA; CDR3nt: TGTGCCTGGAGTCTGAGCTCCTACGAGCAGTACTTC; CDR3aa: CAWSLSSYEQYF
abundance: NA; len: 13; j_gene: TRBJ2-3; v_gene: TRBV9; d_gene: NA; CDR3nt: TGTGCCAGCAGCGGTGACCACACAGATACGCAGTATTTT; CDR3aa: CASSGDHTDTQYF
abundance: NA; len: 15; j_gene: TRBJ1-5; v_gene: TRBV4-1; d_gene: TRBD1; CDR3nt: TGCGCCAGCAGCCGCTCGGACAGGGTCGCAGAGCCCCAGCATTTT; CDR3aa: CASSRSDRVAEPQHF
abundance: NA; len: 15; j_gene: TRBJ1-1; v_gene: TRBV7-9; d_gene: NA; CDR3nt: TGTGCCAGCAGCCCAAAGGTCAGCATGAACACTGAAGCTTTCTTT; CDR3aa: CASSPKVSMNTEAFF
abundance: NA; len: 15; j_gene: TRBJ2-3; v_gene: TRBV3-1/TRBV3-2; d_gene: NA; CDR3nt: TGTGCCAGCAGCCAAGGGGTAATGTTCGTGGATACGCAGTATTTT; CDR3aa: CASSQGVMFVDTQYF
abundance: NA; len: 15; j_gene: TRBJ2-1; v_gene: TRBV10-3; d_gene: TRBD2; CDR3nt: TGTGCCATCAGTGAGCGGGGGGGGACCTACAATGAGCAGTTCTTC; CDR3aa: CAISERGGTYNEQFF
abundance: NA; len: 14; j_gene: TRBJ1-5; v_gene: TRBV19; d_gene: NA; CDR3nt: TGTGCCAGTAGAAGGACGGGTAGCAATCAGCCCCAGCATTTT; CDR3aa: CASRRTGSNQPQHF
abundance: NA; len: 14; j_gene: TRBJ2-3; v_gene: TRBV5-5; d_gene: NA; CDR3nt: TGTGCCAGCACCCCCGTTCGGGATACAGATACGCAGTATTTT; CDR3aa: CASTPVRDTDTQYF
abundance: NA; len: 12; j_gene: TRBJ1-2; v_gene: TRBV30; d_gene: NA; CDR3nt: TGTGCCTGGAGCGGGGGGAACTATGGCTACACCTTC; CDR3aa: CAWSGGNYGYTF
abundance: NA; len: 14; j_gene: TRBJ2-5; v_gene: TRBV2; d_gene: TRBD2; CDR3nt: TGTGCCAGCAGACTAGCGGGGGGCTCCTCCTACCAGTACTTC; CDR3aa: CASRLAGGSSYQYF
abundance: NA; len: 16; j_gene: TRBJ2-7; v_gene: TRBV9; d_gene: TRBD2; CDR3nt: TGTGCCAGCAGCGCTGAGGGGAGGGGAGGAGGATACGAGCAGTACTTC; CDR3aa: CASSAEGRGGGYEQYF
abundance: NA; len: 14; j_gene: TRBJ1-1; v_gene: TRBV6-6; d_gene: NA; CDR3nt: TGTGCCAGCACCACGGGGCCGACCTCCACTGAAGCTTTCTTT; CDR3aa: CASTTGPTSTEAFF
abundance: NA; len: 16; j_gene: TRBJ2-1; v_gene: TRBV18; d_gene: NA; CDR3nt: TGTGCCAGCTCACCCCTGAGTAGCGGTTCCTACAATGAGCAGTTCTTC; CDR3aa: CASSPLSSGSYNEQFF
abundance: NA; len: 15; j_gene: TRBJ2-1; v_gene: TRBV10-1; d_gene: TRBD2; CDR3nt: TGCGCCAGCAGGGATAGCGGGAGCGCGTACAATGAGCAGTTCTTC; CDR3aa: CASRDSGSAYNEQFF
abundance: NA; len: 12; j_gene: TRBJ2-5; v_gene: TRBV29-1; d_gene: NA; CDR3nt: TGCAGCGTATTTCTCGGGGCTGAGACCCAGTACTTC; CDR3aa: CSVFLGAETQYF
abundance: NA; len: 13; j_gene: TRBJ2-2; v_gene: TRBV20-1; d_gene: NA; CDR3nt: TGCAGTGCTAGTTCCAGAAACACCGGGGAGCTGTTTTTT; CDR3aa: CSASSRNTGELFF
abundance: NA; len: 17; j_gene: TRBJ2-6; v_gene: TRBV18; d_gene: NA; CDR3nt: TGTGCCAGCTCACCCTCTGGCGCAGGGGCCGGGGCCAACGTCCTGACTTTC; CDR3aa: CASSPSGAGAGANVLTF
abundance: NA; len: 12; j_gene: TRBJ1-5; v_gene: TRBV2; d_gene: NA; CDR3nt: TGTGCCAGCAGGGCAGACTCGTCCCCCCAGCATTTT; CDR3aa: CASRADSSPQHF